This passage covers 12 T cell receptor beta chains from one sample sequenced in a study of T cells in localized non-small cell lung cancer. Libraries were prepared by immunoSEQ multiplex PCR; TCRdb keeps only in-frame clonotypes and omits some of them. The sample holds around 34,000 clones; 93% are singletons and the top ten take roughly 7.9%. The specimen was peripheral blood, collected before any cancer treatment. These receptors were collected from a female donor at least 60 years old with stage I lung adenocarcinoma.

This chain connects TRBV28 to TRBJ1-1, with D perhaps matching TRBD1 (6 bases). Germline V lookup: CDR1 MDHEN, CDR2 SYDVKM. This CDR3 is built from 14 residues. Trimming removed 2 bases at V and 5 bases at J, with 12 bases between. CDR3 sequence (DNA): TGTGCCAGCAGTTTAGGGGGGGCAGGGACTGAAGCTTTCTTT. It is translated as CASSLGGAGTEAFF. The full variable domain, completed using reference TRBV28 and TRBJ1-1, is DVKVTQSSRYLVKRTGEKVFLECVQDMDHENMFWYRQDPGLGLRLIYFSYDVKMKEKGDIPEGYSVSREKKERFSLILESASTNQTSMYLCASSLGGAGTEAFFGQGTRLTVV.

The chain is built from TRBV6-4 and TRBJ1-2; 9 bases agree with TRBD1. V lost 4 bases, J lost 4 bases, and 1 base stayed unmatched. This CDR3 is built from 13 residues. Germline V gene sequence: CDR1 MRHNA, CDR2 SNTAGT. The CDR3 DNA sequence: TGTGCCAGCAGTGCGGACAGGGGCTATGGCTACACCTTC. Protein product: CASSADRGYGYTF.

The chain joins TRBV18 to TRBJ2-2; D may correspond to TRBD1 or TRBD2 (5 bases each). Trimming shortened V by 4 bases and J by 1 base, and 13 bases separated the two germline ends. The CDR3 runs 16 residues. CDR1 and CDR2 from the germline V gene are KGHSH and LQKENI. This CDR3 reads CASSLRGQENTGELFF. The CDR3 nucleotides read TGTGCCAGCTCACTACGGGGCCAGGAGAACACCGGGGAGCTGTTTTTT. Complete variable domain (other parts from reference TRBV18 and TRBJ2-2): NAGVMQNPRHLVRRRGQEARLRCSPMKGHSHVYWYRQLPEEGLKFMVYLQKENIIDESGMPKERFSAEFPKEGPSILRIQQVVRGDSAAYFCASSLRGQENTGELFFGEGSRLTVL.

The chain carries TRBV5-4 and TRBJ2-7; TRBD2 matches 10 bases. The CDR3 runs to 14 residues. Germline V CDR1 and CDR2: SGHNT, YYREEE (reference sequence). V dropped 3 bases and J dropped 4; count of bases not matched to a gene: 4. The CDR3 sequence: CASSSGLAAYEQYV. For the CDR3, the DNA is TGTGCCAGCAGCTCTGGACTAGCGGCATACGAGCAGTACGTC.

This clone was counted once. The chain links TRBV6-5 to TRBJ2-2; unclear D gene. Germline-derived CDR1 and CDR2 are MNHEY and SVGAGI. The CDR3 runs to 16 residues. V was clipped by 1 base and J by 1 base, with 10 bases between them. The CDR3 spells CASSYFGLRNTGELFF. In nucleotides, the CDR3 is TGTGCCAGCAGTTACTTCGGGCTAAGGAACACCGGGGAGCTGTTTTTT.

The chain joins TRBV28 to TRBJ1-1, with 7 bases identical to TRBD1. V shed 3 bases and J 10 bases; nucleotides not matched to a gene: 8. Germline V lookup: CDR1 MDHEN, CDR2 SYDVKM. CDR3 length equals 13 residues. The CDR3 protein is CASSFLAAGGAFF. In DNA form, the CDR3 reads TGTGCCAGCAGTTTTCTGGCTGCAGGGGGAGCTTTCTTT.

V usage is TRBV6-5 and J usage is TRBJ1-2; a possible D gene is TRBD1 (5 bases). Trimming pared 0 bases from V and 2 bases from J, leaving 10 bases between. Germline CDR1 and CDR2: MNHEY and SVGAGI. The CDR3 loop spans 15 amino acids. The CDR3 reads CASSYSKGSNYGYTF. CDR3 bases: TGTGCCAGCAGTTACTCGAAGGGGTCCAACTATGGCTACACCTTC.

The chain joins TRBV5-4 to TRBJ1-1, with 11 bases aligning to TRBD1. In germline, CDR1 is SGHNT, CDR2 YYREEE (reference sequence). This CDR3 is 14 amino acids long. V gave up 4 bases and J gave up 3 bases; unmatched junction bases: 2. Here the CDR3 DNA reads TGTGCCAGCAGCCAGGGACAGGGGGACACTGAAGCTTTCTTT. This encodes CASSQGQGDTEAFF. The full variable domain, in which reference TRBV5-4 and TRBJ1-1 provide the parts outside the CDR3, is ETGVTQSPTHLIKTRGQQVTLRCSSQSGHNTVSWYQQALGQGPQFIFQYYREEENGRGNFPPRFSGLQFPNYSSELNVNALELDDSALYLCASSQGQGDTEAFFGQGTRLTVV.

This clone is a singleton in its sample. The genes are TRBV2 and TRBJ2-2; 9 nucleotides line up with TRBD2. With 4 bases clipped from V and 5 bases from J, the junction kept 5 bases outside the gene matches. Germline CDR1 reads SNHLY; CDR2 reads FYNNEI. The CDR3 is 15 amino acids. CDR3 sequence (DNA): TGTGCCAGCAGTGGGTTGACTAGCGGAACCGGGGAGCTGTTTTTT. This codes for CASSGLTSGTGELFF. Filled out from reference TRBV2 and TRBJ2-2, the complete variable domain reads EPEVTQTPSHQVTQMGQEVILRCVPISNHLYFYWYRQILGQKVEFLVSFYNNEISEKSEIFDDQFSVERPDGSNFTLKIRSTKLEDSAMYFCASSGLTSGTGELFFGEGSRLTVL.

The J gene is TRBJ1-1, the V gene TRBV27, with 8 bases fitting TRBD1. The CDR3 consists of 16 residues. From germline, CDR1 is MNHEY and CDR2 SMNVEV (reference sequence). With 7 bases clipped from V and 6 bases from J, the junction kept 16 bases outside the gene matches. The CDR3 loop reads CASTRITPAGGSEAFF. CDR3 nucleotides: TGTGCCAGCACTCGAATCACACCGGCAGGGGGCTCTGAAGCTTTCTTT.

This chain uses TRBV7-9 with TRBJ1-4, with D perhaps TRBD1 (6 bases). The CDR3 is made up of 16 amino acids. V dropped 0 bases and J dropped 2 bases, with 10 bases sitting between them. Germline V CDR1 and CDR2: SEHNR, FQNEAQ (reference sequence). Here the CDR3 DNA reads TGTGCCAGCAGCTTAGCTGGGGGGCGGACTAATGAAAAACTGTTTTTT. Amino acids: CASSLAGGRTNEKLFF.

The rearrangement uses TRBV29-1 and TRBJ2-3; D uncertain. The V end lost 4 bases, the J end lost 1 base, and 6 bases lay between the germline ends. The germline gives CDR1 SQVTM, CDR2 ANQGSEA. The CDR3 is made up of 12 amino acids. The CDR3 coding sequence is TGCAGCGTTGGGGTATGCACAGATACGCAGTATTTT. Encoded protein: CSVGVCTDTQYF.